This TCR beta chain was obtained from a study of blood T cells in healthy people across ages. Each sample yielded at least 5.5 micrograms of PBMC total RNA. The second PCR ran about 6 to 12 cycles with a sample-barcoded 5' primer and J-beta primers. Every cDNA molecule bore a tag from a template-switch adaptor containing 12 random nucleotides. In TCRdb, the 5' RACE reads were re-called with MiXCR into one record per CDR3 protein. The sample lists 630,000 or so distinct CDR3 sequences; about 30% were seen once. Looked up from germline, CDR1 is SGHRS and CDR2 is YFSETQ. V was trimmed by 6 bases and J by 0 bases, leaving 13 bases between them. The CDR3 runs to 15 residues.

This TCR was recovered from a woman of 80 years or more in good health. The rearrangement uses TRBV5-1 and TRBJ2-1; D is possibly TRBD2 (5 bases). The specimen was blood. DNA of the CDR3: TGCGCCAGCACCTTCAGCGGTAGCTCCTACAATGAGCAGTTCTTC. Its protein is CASTFSGSSYNEQFF.